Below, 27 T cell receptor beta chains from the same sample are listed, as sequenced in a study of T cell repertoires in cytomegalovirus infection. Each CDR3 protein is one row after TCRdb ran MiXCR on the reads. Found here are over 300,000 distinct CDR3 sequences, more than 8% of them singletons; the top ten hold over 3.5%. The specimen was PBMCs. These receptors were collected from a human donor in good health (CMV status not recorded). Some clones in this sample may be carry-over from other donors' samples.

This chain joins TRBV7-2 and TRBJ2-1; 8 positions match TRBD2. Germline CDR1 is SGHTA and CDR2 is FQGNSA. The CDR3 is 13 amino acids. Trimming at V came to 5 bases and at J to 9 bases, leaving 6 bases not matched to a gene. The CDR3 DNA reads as TGTGCCAGCAGCAACAGAGCGGGAGTTGAGCAGTTCTTC. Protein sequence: CASSNRAGVEQFF. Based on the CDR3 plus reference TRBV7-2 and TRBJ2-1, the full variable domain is GAGVSQSPSNKVTEKGKDVELRCDPISGHTALYWYRQSLGQGLEFLIYFQGNSAPDKSGLPSDRFSAERTGGSVSTLTIQRTQQEDSAVYLCASSNRAGVEQFFGPGTRLTVL.

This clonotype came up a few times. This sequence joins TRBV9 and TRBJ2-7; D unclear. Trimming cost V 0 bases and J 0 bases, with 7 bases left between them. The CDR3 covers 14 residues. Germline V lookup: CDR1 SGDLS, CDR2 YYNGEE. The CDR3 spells CASSVAGFSYEQYF. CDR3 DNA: TGTGCCAGCAGCGTAGCTGGATTCTCCTACGAGCAGTACTTC.

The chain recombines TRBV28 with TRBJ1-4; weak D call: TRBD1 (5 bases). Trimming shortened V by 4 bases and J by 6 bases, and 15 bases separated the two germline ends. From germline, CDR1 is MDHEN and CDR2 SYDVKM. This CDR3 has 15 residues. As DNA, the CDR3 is TGTGCCAGCAGTTCCCCCCGGGGGAGGGATGAAAAACTGTTTTTT. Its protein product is CASSSPRGRDEKLFF.

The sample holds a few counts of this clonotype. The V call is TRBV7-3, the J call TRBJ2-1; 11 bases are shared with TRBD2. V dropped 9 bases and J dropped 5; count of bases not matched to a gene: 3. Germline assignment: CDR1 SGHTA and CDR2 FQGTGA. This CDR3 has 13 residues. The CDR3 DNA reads TGTGCCAGTGGACTAGCGGGCAACAATGAGCAGTTCTTC. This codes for CASGLAGNNEQFF.

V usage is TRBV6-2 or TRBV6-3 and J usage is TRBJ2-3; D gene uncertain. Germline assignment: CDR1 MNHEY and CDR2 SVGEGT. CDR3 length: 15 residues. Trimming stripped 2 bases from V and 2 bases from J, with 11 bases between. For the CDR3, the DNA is TGTGCCAGCAGTTACAGGCCTGACCCCACAGATACGCAGTATTTT. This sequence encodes CASSYRPDPTDTQYF.

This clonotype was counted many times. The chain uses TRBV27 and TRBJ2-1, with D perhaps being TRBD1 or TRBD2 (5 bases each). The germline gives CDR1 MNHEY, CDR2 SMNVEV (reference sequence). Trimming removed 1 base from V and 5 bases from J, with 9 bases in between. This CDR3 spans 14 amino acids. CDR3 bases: TGTGCCAGCAGTTTATTGGGGCGGGACAATGAGCAGTTCTTC. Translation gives CASSLLGRDNEQFF.

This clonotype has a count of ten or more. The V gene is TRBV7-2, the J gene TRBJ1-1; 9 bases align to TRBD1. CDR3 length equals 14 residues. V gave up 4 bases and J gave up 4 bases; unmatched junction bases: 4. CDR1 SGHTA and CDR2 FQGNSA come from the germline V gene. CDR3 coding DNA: TGTGCCAGCAGCTCGACAGGGGGAGGCACTGAAGCTTTCTTT. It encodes CASSSTGGGTEAFF. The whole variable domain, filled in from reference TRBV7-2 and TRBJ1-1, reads GAGVSQSPSNKVTEKGKDVELRCDPISGHTALYWYRQSLGQGLEFLIYFQGNSAPDKSGLPSDRFSAERTGGSVSTLTIQRTQQEDSAVYLCASSSTGGGTEAFFGQGTRLTVV.

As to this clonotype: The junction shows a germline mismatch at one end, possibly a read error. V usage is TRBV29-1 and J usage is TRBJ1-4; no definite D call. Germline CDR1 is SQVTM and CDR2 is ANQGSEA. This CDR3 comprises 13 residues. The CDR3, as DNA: TGCAGCGTTGGGGCCAAGGGAGTCCCCACGAAGATTTTT. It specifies CSVGAKGVPTKIF.

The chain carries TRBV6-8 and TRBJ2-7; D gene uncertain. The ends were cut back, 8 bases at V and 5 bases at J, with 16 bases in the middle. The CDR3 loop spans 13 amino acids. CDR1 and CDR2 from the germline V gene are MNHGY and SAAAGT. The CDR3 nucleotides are TGTGCCAGCGCGCGATCCCCGTTTGACGAGCAGTACTTC. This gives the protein CASARSPFDEQYF.

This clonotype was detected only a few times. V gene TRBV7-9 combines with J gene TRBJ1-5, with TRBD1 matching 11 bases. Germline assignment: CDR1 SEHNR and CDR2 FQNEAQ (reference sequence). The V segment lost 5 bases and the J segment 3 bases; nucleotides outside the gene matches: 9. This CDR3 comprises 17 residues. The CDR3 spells CASSGGSDRGLNQPQHF. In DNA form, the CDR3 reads TGTGCCAGCAGCGGGGGGTCGGACAGGGGGCTCAATCAGCCCCAGCATTTT.

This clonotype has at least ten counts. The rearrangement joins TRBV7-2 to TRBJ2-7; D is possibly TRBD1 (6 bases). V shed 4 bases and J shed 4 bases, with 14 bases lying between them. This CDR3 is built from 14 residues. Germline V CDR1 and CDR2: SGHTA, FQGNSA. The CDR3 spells CASSSGTNIYEQYF. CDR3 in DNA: TGTGCCAGCAGCTCCGGGACAAACATTTACGAGCAGTACTTC. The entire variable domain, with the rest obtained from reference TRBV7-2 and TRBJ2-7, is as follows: GAGVSQSPSNKVTEKGKDVELRCDPISGHTALYWYRQSLGQGLEFLIYFQGNSAPDKSGLPSDRFSAERTGGSVSTLTIQRTQQEDSAVYLCASSSGTNIYEQYFGPGTRLTVT.

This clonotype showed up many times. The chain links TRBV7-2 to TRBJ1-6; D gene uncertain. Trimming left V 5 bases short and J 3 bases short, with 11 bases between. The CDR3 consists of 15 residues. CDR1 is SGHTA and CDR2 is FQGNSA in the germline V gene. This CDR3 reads CASSPAGGYNSPLHF. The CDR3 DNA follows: TGTGCCAGCAGCCCTGCTGGTGGCTATAATTCACCCCTCCACTTT.

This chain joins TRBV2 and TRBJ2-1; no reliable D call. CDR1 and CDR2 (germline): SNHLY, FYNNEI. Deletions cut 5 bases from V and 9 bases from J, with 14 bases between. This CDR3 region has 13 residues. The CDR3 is CASSSALRAEQFF. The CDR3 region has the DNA TGTGCCAGCAGTTCCGCCCTTAGGGCTGAGCAGTTCTTC.

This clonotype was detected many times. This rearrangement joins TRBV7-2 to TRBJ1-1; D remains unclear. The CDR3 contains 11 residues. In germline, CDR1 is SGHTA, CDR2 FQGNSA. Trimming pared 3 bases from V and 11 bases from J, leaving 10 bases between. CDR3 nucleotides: TGTGCCAGCAGCTTTGGGCTTGGCGCTTTCTTT. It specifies CASSFGLGAFF.

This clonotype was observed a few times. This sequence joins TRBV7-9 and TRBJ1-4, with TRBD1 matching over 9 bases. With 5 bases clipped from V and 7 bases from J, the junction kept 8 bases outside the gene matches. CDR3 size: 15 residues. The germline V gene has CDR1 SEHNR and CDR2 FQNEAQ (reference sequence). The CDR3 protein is CASSPDTGGVEKLFF. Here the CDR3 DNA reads TGTGCCAGCAGCCCGGACACAGGGGGCGTTGAAAAACTGTTTTTT.

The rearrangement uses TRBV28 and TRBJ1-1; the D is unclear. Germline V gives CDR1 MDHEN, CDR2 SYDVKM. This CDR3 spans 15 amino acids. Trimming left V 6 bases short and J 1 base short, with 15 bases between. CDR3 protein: CASSPYGGSNTEAFF. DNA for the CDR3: TGTGCCAGCAGCCCCTATGGCGGATCGAACACTGAAGCTTTCTTT.

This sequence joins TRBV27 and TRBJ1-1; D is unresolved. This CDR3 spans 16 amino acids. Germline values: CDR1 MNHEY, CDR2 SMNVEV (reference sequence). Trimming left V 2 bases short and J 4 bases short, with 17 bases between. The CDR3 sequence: CASSLNPLRTLTEAFF. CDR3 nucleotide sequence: TGTGCCAGCAGTTTAAACCCCCTGAGGACTCTCACTGAAGCTTTCTTT.

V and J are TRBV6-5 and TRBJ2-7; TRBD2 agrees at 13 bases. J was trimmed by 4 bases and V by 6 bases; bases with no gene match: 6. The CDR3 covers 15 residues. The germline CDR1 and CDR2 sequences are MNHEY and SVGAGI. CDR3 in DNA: TGTGCCAGCAGCCGGACTAGCGGGAGTGGGTACGAGCAGTACTTC. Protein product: CASSRTSGSGYEQYF.

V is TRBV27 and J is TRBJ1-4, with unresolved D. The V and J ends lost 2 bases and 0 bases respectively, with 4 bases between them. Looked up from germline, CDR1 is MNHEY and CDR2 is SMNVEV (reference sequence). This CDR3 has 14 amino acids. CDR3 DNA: TGTGCCAGCAGTTTACGATCAACTAATGAAAAACTGTTTTTT. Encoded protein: CASSLRSTNEKLFF.

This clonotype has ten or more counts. CDR3 sequence (DNA): TGCAGTGCTAGTGCCGGAGGTAGCTGGGCTGGGGAGCTGTTTTTT. Translation gives CSASAGGSWAGELFF. The chain uses TRBV20-1 and TRBJ2-2, with D possibly TRBD2 on 5 matching bases. V lost 3 bases, J lost 8 bases, and 19 bases lay in between. The CDR3 is 15 amino acids. Germline CDR1 is DFQATT and CDR2 is SNEGSKA (reference sequence).

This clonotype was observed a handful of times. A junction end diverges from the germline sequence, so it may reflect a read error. The CDR3 is CASSEAGLAGSF. The CDR3 nucleotides are TGTGCCAGCAGTGAAGCGGGACTAGCGGGATCTTTC. The rearrangement uses TRBV6-1 and TRBJ2-7; 13 bases agree with TRBD2. The CDR3 spans 12 residues. Germline loops: CDR1 MNHNS, CDR2 SASEGT.

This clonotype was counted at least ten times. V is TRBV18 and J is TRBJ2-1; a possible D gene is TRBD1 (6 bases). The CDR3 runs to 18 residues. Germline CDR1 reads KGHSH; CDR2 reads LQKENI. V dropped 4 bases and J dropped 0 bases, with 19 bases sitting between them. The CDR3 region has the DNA TGTGCCAGCTCACTACTTGCCCCGACAGGAAGCTCCTACAATGAGCAGTTCTTC. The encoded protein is CASSLLAPTGSSYNEQFF. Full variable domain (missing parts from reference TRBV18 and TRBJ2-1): NAGVMQNPRHLVRRRGQEARLRCSPMKGHSHVYWYRQLPEEGLKFMVYLQKENIIDESGMPKERFSAEFPKEGPSILRIQQVVRGDSAAYFCASSLLAPTGSSYNEQFFGPGTRLTVL.

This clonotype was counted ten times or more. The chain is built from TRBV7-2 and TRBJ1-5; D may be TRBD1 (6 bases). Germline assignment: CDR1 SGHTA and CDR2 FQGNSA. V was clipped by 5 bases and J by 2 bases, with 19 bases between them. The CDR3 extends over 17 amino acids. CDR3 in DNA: TGTGCCAGCAGCGCCGGACCACAGGGTTGGGGCAATCAGCCCCAGCATTTT. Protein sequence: CASSAGPQGWGNQPQHF.

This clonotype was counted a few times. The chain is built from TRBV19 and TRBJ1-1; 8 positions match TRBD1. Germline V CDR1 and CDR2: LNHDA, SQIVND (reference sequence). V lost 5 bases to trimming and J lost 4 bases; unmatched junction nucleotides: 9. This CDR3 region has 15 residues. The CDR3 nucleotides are TGTGCCAGTAGTCAAATGGACAGGGAAGGCACTGAAGCTTTCTTT. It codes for CASSQMDREGTEAFF.

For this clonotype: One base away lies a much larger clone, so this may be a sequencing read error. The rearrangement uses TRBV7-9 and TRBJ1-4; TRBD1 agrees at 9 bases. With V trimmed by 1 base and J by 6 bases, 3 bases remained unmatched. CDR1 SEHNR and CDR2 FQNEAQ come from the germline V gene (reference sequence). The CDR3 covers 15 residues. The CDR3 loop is CASSLGDREDEKLFF. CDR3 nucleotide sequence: TGTGCCAGCAGCTTAGGGGACAGGGAGGATGAAAAACTGTTTTTT.

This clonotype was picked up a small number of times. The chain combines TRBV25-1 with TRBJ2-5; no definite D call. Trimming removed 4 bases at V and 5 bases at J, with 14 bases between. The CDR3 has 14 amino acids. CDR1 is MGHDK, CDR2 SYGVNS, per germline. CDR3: CASSGVRAFETQYF. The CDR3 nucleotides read TGTGCCAGCAGTGGAGTCCGGGCCTTCGAGACCCAGTACTTC.

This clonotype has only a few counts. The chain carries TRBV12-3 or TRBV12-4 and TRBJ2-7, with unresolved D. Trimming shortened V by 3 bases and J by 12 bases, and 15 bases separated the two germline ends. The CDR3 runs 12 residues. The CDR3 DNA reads TGTGCCAGCAGTTTTAAATCGTCAGGTCGGTACTTC. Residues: CASSFKSSGRYF.